The 4 T cell receptor beta chains given below trace back to one sample, sequenced in a study of post-analysis software for immune sequencing data. General observations from the study: Among 5 or 6 TRBV segments more frequent in patients than controls were TRBV5-6, TRBV5-1 and TRBV20-1.

The library was made from cDNA and included unique molecular identifiers. TCRdb re-derived calls from the PCR reads in MiXCR, one entry per CDR3 protein. The sample holds roughly 430,000 distinct CDR3 sequences, over 30% seen once. No antigens are known for them. Sequenced material: blood. The origin of the receptors is a girl aged 2 to 9 with multiple sclerosis.

This clonotype was recorded many times. The chain uses TRBV5-5 and TRBJ2-5; D call uncertain. V shed 0 bases and J shed 4 bases, with 7 bases lying between them. The CDR3 spans 13 residues. Germline V gene sequence: CDR1 SGHKS, CDR2 YYEKEE (reference sequence). CDR3 in amino acids: CASSLEGRETQYF. CDR3 nucleotides: TGTGCCAGCAGCTTGGAAGGACGAGAGACCCAGTACTTC.

The V and J genes are TRBV7-9 and TRBJ1-2; D not resolved. The germline CDR1 and CDR2 sequences are SEHNR and FQNEAQ (reference sequence). V was pared by 5 bases and J by 5 bases, with 12 bases between. The CDR3 is 13 amino acids. The CDR3 here is CASSPTAQYGYTF. The CDR3 bases are TGTGCCAGCAGCCCGACGGCCCAATATGGCTACACCTTC.

The V gene is TRBV7-6, the J gene TRBJ1-2; D remains unclear. This CDR3 has 13 amino acids. Trimming left V 5 bases short and J 8 bases short, with 15 bases between. Germline V lookup: CDR1 SGHVS, CDR2 FNYEAQ. CDR3 nucleotides: TGTGCCAGCAGCCTAAGTAACACGGGGGGCTACACCTTC. Its protein product is CASSLSNTGGYTF. Filled out from reference TRBV7-6 and TRBJ1-2, the complete variable domain reads GAGVSQSPRYKVTKRGQDVALRCDPISGHVSLYWYRQALGQGPEFLTYFNYEAQQDKSGLPNDRFSAERPEGSISTLTIQRTEQRDSAMYRCASSLSNTGGYTFGSGTRLTVV.

The chain combines TRBV2 with TRBJ2-1, with 9 nucleotides matching TRBD2. V was pared by 4 bases and J by 5 bases, with 0 bases of the junction left unmatched. The V gene's germline CDR1 is SNHLY and CDR2 FYNNEI. CDR3 length: 13 residues. The CDR3 reads CASSGLADNEQFF. The CDR3 nucleotides are TGTGCCAGCAGTGGACTAGCGGACAATGAGCAGTTCTTC.